This T cell receptor (beta chain) was captured in a study of shared clonotypes between healthy human individuals. Only CD45RO-negative cells positively selected for CCR7 counted as naive CD8 cells, so terminally differentiated effector memory CD45RA+ cells were excluded. A word on this clone: Its antigen remains unknown.

Study observations and caveats: Compared with clonotypes that all four donors shared, non-shared clonotypes had lower generation probabilities. Sequencing depth was predicted to influence how clonotypes are shared among donors.

The ends were cut back, 6 bases at V and 0 bases at J, with 12 bases in the middle. The CDR3 extends over 15 amino acids. Germline assignment: CDR1 MNHNY and CDR2 SVGAGI (reference sequence). Profiled with immunoSEQ multiplex PCR; TCRdb holds only in-frame clones, not every one. The data show hundreds of thousands of clones, around 96% seen once. What was sequenced was naive CD8+ T cells sorted from blood. The sequence was obtained from a woman aged 30 to 39 in good health. The rearrangement joins TRBV6-6 to TRBJ2-1; D not resolved. The CDR3, as DNA: TGTGCCAGCAGCCAATTCCAAGGCTCCTACAATGAGCAGTTCTTC. This encodes CASSQFQGSYNEQFF.